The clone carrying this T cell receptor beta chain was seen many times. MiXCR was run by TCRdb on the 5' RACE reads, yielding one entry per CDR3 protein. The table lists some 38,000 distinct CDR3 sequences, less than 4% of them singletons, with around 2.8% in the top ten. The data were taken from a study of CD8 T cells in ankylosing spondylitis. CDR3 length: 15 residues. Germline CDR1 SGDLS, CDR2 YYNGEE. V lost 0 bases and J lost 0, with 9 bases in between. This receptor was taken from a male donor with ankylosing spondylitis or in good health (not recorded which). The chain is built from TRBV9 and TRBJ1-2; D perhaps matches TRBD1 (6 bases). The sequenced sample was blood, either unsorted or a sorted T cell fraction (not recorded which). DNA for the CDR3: TGTGCCAGCAGCGTAGGTGGGGGCGCTAACTATGGCTACACCTTC. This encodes CASSVGGGANYGYTF.